This record covers a single TCR beta chain. Its target antigen remains unknown. Per-base quality was not reported, and no clone a single base away is much larger than it. Inclusive of the bounding cysteine and phenylalanine, the CDR3 is 15 residues long. Only the CDR3 portion is preserved as DNA: 45 bases, with reading frame beginning at the first base. CDR1 and CDR2 were assigned from the germline V gene (reference sequence) as MNHNY and SVGAGI. Trimming at the junction amounts to 3 bases on V and 3 bases on J, and the germline ends lie 13 bases apart. Library preparation was by the immunoSEQ multiplex PCR assay. For the multiplex PCR, a mixture combining 60 forward primers for TCR Vbeta segments and 13 reverse primers for TCR Jbeta segments was used. Amplification of the CDR3 region of rearranged TCR beta genes was performed with a multiplex PCR assay on genomic DNA. Amplified TCR beta libraries were sequenced as 87-base-pair reads on the Illumina HiSeq System. Per the original workflow: Across the 670 or so repertoires, a later analysis counted approximately 83 million unique TCR beta chains, roughly 11 million of which were shared by at least two donors. Raw reads were error-corrected and collapsed into unique sequences with a nearest-neighbor algorithm that merged closely related sequences to remove PCR and sequencing errors. V, D and J gene segments were assigned by aligning CDR3 sequences to IMGT reference sequences. Each retained sequence needed at least a six-nucleotide match to both a V gene segment and a J gene segment. A rearrangement counted as productive if the CDR3 had no stop codons and remained in frame with V and J, and every other rearrangement counted as non-productive. Following IMGT convention, CDR3 was defined as the stretch from the second conserved V-encoded cysteine to the conserved J-encoded phenylalanine. In an earlier analysis of 550 to 650 of the donors, sequences lacking an unambiguous match to a single V gene segment were excluded. In an earlier analysis of 587 of the donors, V segments were called functional above 56.7% productive rearrangements and were called segregating when the between-donor standard deviation exceeded 5%. A statistical classification framework was developed to diagnose cytomegalovirus status using the catalog of TCR beta chain sequences. In a later analysis, V and J genes were assigned by comparing TCR nucleotide sequences against IMGT/GENE-DB human TR gene sequences. A later analysis assigned CDR3 sequences and most-parsimonious VDJ recombination scenarios with the TCRdist pipeline. In a later analysis, each TCR beta chain was defined by its CDR3 amino acid sequence together with its V-gene family, and reads without a unique V-gene family were excluded. A later analysis removed 500 to 650 highly shared, low-generation-probability nucleotide sequences to deal with suspected cross-contamination and a sequencing artifact. In a later analysis, a clonal expansion index for each public chain was calculated from normalized within-repertoire ranks of inferred template counts. In a later analysis, generation probabilities were computed with a VDJ recombination model fitted to out-of-frame rearrangements, and the resulting probabilities were checked against IGoR. Hypergeometric tests were used in a later analysis to score TCR-TCR, TCR-HLA and TCR-CMV co-occurrence, with a repertoire-size bias correction applied to the TCR pairs. To estimate false discovery rates, a later analysis permuted the HLA or CMV assignments 20 times. A later analysis grouped co-occurring TCRs with DBSCAN, adding TCRdist sequence similarity when clustering within HLA-allele-positive subsets. Repertoires with fewer than 30,000 or more than 120,000 public chains were left out of co-occurrence clustering, as were five repertoires with anomalous nucleotide sharing. TCRdb obtained this table from immuneACCESS and retained in-frame rearrangements with V and J assigned. These tables miss some clones; where compared with another copy, unresolved V genes account for less than half of the shortfall, and the remainder is unexplained. That table is the source of V, J and clone size, and D and trimming were worked out from the DNA. In all, the sample holds 65,000 to 85,000 clones, and 77% of those were seen once. Jointly, the top ten make up approximately 3.2% of the sample.

The cohort was made up of under 800 healthy bone marrow donors. Cohort members were all nominally healthy when sampled, although unrecorded immune exposures were likely present. The donor tested CMV seropositive and was one of the 289 seropositive cohort members. A peripheral blood sample was collected from each donor, and TCR beta sequencing was performed on peripheral blood mononuclear cells. Genomic DNA extraction from the blood cell samples was performed with the Qiagen DNeasy Blood Extraction Kit. This specimen belongs to a study of cytomegalovirus exposure and HLA in healthy donors (dated by TCRdb to 2015 to 2018). About the investigation overall: According to an earlier analysis of 587 of the donors, about 170 million T cells yielded 90 million to 140 million unique TCR beta sequences and 276 Gb of sequence data. An early release covering some 640 HLA-typed donors comprised approximately 290 gigabases of sequencing data and approximately 85 million unique TCR sequences. Every discovery cohort repertoire had been produced on one sequencing platform. Both class I and class II loci were covered by HLA typing, at four-digit resolution. The T cell repertoires of 666 subjects were profiled by immunosequencing and related to cytomegalovirus serostatus. To study patterns of TCR occurrence, a later analysis re-analyzed previously published TCR beta repertoires from around 700 donors and added high-resolution HLA genotyping. Of the roughly 390 genotyped donors, roughly 76% were placed in the genetic ancestry cluster associated with self-reported Caucasian donors. Donor age, sex, ethnicity and CMV serostatus were compiled together with the repertoire data. Among about 410 genotyped donors of the cohort, an average of approximately 220,000 unique TCR beta nucleotide sequences was sequenced per donor, of which about 18% were non-productive. The study was designed to test whether signatures of past pathogen exposure could be identified by cataloging public T cell receptors. An earlier analysis of some 500 of the donors applied high-throughput TCR beta sequencing to assess whether each TCR beta V gene segment acted as functional or pseudogenic. Genome-wide SNP genotypes for about 60% of the 666 donors were used in a later genetic analysis, which treated that subset as a discovery cohort. The study combined high-throughput TCR immunosequencing, statistical association of individual TCRs with disease status, and machine learning to predict cytomegalovirus infection status. Rather than using new phenotypic data, the later analysis identified candidate immune exposures from TCR beta sequences and from how often those sequences occurred across donors. Typing coverage differed by locus: A, B, C, DRB1 and DQB1 were typed in roughly 620-640 donors, DQA1 in 500 to 550, DPA1 in 600 to 610, and DPB1 in 450 to 480. In addition to the first cohort of around 670 subjects, a separate validation cohort of under 150 different subjects was used. Because of strong linkage in the cohort, roughly five DR-DQ haplotypes were treated as single units for association and clustering.

Results the study describes overall, beyond this receptor: According to a later analysis, parvovirus B19, influenza, CMV and Epstein-Barr virus appeared linked to several top co-occurrence clusters. According to a later analysis, most CMV-associated TCR beta chains appeared to be HLA-restricted, and the HLA associations seemed to be driven largely by CMV exposure. Strong co-occurrence of HLA alleles, especially DR and DQ, made assigning TCR associations to individual alleles difficult. A further reported finding was that TCR beta sequences accurately predicted the HLA-A and HLA-B alleles for most subjects in the first cohort. The authors suggested that the approach could potentially be generalized to other disease states and immunological phenotypes. Because some donors lacked HLA typing at each locus, the association tests relied only on the typed subset. Because counts were too low, under 20 rarely observed V segments, including chromosome 9 orphons, were left out of the earlier analysis of several hundred of the donors. This cohort had only TCR beta chains sequenced, and the lack of alpha or paired-chain data limited which features could be detected. A group of highly shared sequence variants was considered likely to be a technical artifact of the sequencing pipeline. Correlated functional status among segregating V segments might be attributable to linkage disequilibrium, but an unknown experimental factor could not be ruled out. Some IMGT-functional V segments, including TRBV6-2 and TRBV6-3, could not be distinguished by the 87-base-pair reads and were therefore excluded. A later genetic analysis reported fewer N-insertions in productive TCRs among donors in an Asian-associated ancestry cluster than the roughly 620-donor mean. Compared with equally common non-associated chains, HLA-associated TCR beta chains in a later analysis were more clonally expanded and had lower generation probabilities. An earlier analysis of around 540 of the donors showed that most TCR beta V segments appeared in productive rearrangements either about 90% or about 30% of the time, which broadly matched IMGT annotations. An association between a missense DCLRE1C variant and V-gene and J-gene trimming of TCR beta chains was found in a later genetic analysis and replicated in an independent cohort. A total of 150 to 200 TCR beta chains were listed by the study as associated with cytomegalovirus. In a later analysis, 16,951 TCR beta sequences were associated with specific HLA alleles at a false discovery rate of 0.05. The only immune exposure information available for the cohort was CMV serostatus. Most TCR sequences were seen in very few donors, while some public TCRs were found in many individuals. In vitro tests confirmed that a few of the cytomegalovirus-associated TCR beta chains recognize cytomegalovirus antigens. A later analysis found that TCR association rates varied across HLA loci, with DRB1 alleles showing the most associated TCRs and HLA-C alleles the fewest. The classifier was reported to diagnose cytomegalovirus status with high specificity and sensitivity in both the original and validation cohorts. Roughly uniform sequencing depth across donors was assumed in presence/absence analyses, although this assumption may not hold.

The sequenced sample consisted of PBMCs. This clonotype was sampled from a man aged 45-60 years in good health and CMV-seropositive. The chain uses TRBV6-6 and TRBJ2-3, with a tentative D gene TRBD2 over 6 matching bases. The nucleotides read TGTGCCAGCAGTTATCCCCTAGCGTCGACAGATACGCAGTATTTT. Translated, this gives CASSYPLASTDTQYF.